A single sample is the source of the 20 T cell receptor beta chains below, sequenced in a study of blood T cell repertoires in COVID-19. The method was immunoSEQ multiplex PCR; TCRdb's version includes in-frame clones alone and lacks a portion of them. The repertoire includes about 170,000 clones, about 90% of them detected once, and 4.8% sits in the top ten. Sequences were obtained from peripheral blood. The receptor set was obtained from a man under 40 with COVID-19, enrolled during active disease.

The rearrangement joins TRBV4-1 to TRBJ1-6; TRBD1 matches 8 bases. Germline lookup yields CDR1 MGHRA and CDR2 YSYEKL. The CDR3 has 16 residues. V dropped 3 bases and J dropped 10; count of bases not matched to a gene: 11. In DNA form, the CDR3 reads TGCGCCAGCAGCCACATGGACAGGGCGCTGTGGTCACCCCTCCACTTT. Residues: CASSHMDRALWSPLHF.

The J gene is TRBJ2-3, the V gene TRBV21-1; TRBD2 is taken as the D call from the table, unchecked against the DNA. TRBV21-1 is termed a pseudogene. This CDR3 region has 11 residues. In nucleotides, the CDR3 is TGTGCCAGCGCGAGGACAGATACGCAGTATTTT. Protein sequence: CASARTDTQYF.

The CDR3 DNA reads as TGTGCCAGCAGCCCCTATTACAGTTTCCTTAAAGAGACCCAGTACTTC. Translating gives CASSPYYSFLKETQYF. The rearrangement joins TRBV14 to TRBJ2-5; D call uncertain. The CDR3 contains 16 residues. V lost 4 bases and J 3 bases, leaving 18 bases between the germline ends. The V gene's germline CDR1 is SGHDN and CDR2 FVKESK.

This clone was seen once. The CDR3 loop is CASSPGTGVNNEQFF. The CDR3 DNA reads as TGTGCCAGCTCACCAGGGACAGGGGTGAACAATGAGCAGTTCTTC. The V and J genes are TRBV18 and TRBJ2-1; the match to TRBD1 covers 10 bases. Germline V gene lookup returns CDR1 KGHSH and CDR2 LQKENI. V gave up 2 bases and J gave up 5 bases; unmatched junction bases: 3. The CDR3 is 15 residues long.

This chain links TRBV9 with TRBJ2-2; D ambiguous. CDR3 size: 14 residues. Germline V lookup: CDR1 SGDLS, CDR2 YYNGEE. V was shortened by 0 bases and J by 3 bases, with 6 bases between the two germline ends. In DNA form, the CDR3 reads TGTGCCAGCAGCGTAGCTTACTACACCGGGGAGCTGTTTTTT. Its translation: CASSVAYYTGELFF.

This clone was seen repeatedly, ten times or more. This chain joins TRBV28 and TRBJ1-2; perhaps TRBD1 as D (6 bases). The CDR3 consists of 13 residues. V was trimmed by 2 bases and J by 8 bases, leaving 12 bases between them. Germline CDR1 and CDR2: MDHEN and SYDVKM. The CDR3 DNA reads TGTGCCAGCAGTTTACGGGGGGGCCGGGGCTACACCTTC. Translated, it gives CASSLRGGRGYTF.

V is TRBV12-5 and J is TRBJ1-4; D may be TRBD1 (6 bases). The CDR3 runs 15 residues. Trimming removed 3 bases at V and 7 bases at J, with 15 bases between. Germline V gene lookup returns CDR1 LGHNT and CDR2 FRNRAP. The CDR3 region has the DNA TGTGCTAGTGGTTTACCAGGGGTATACGGTGAAAAACTGTTTTTT. Protein: CASGLPGVYGEKLFF. Drawing the rest from reference TRBV12-5 and TRBJ1-4, the complete variable domain is DARVTQTPRHKVTEMGQEVTMRCQPILGHNTVFWYRQTMMQGLELLAYFRNRAPLDDSGMPKDRFSAEMPDATLATLKIQPSEPRDSAVYFCASGLPGVYGEKLFFGSGTQLSVL.

The rearrangement links TRBV6-1 to TRBJ1-3, with a possible D match to TRBD1 (6 bases). V dropped 0 bases and J dropped 3 bases, with 24 bases sitting between them. Per the germline V gene, CDR1 is MNHNS and CDR2 is SASEGT. The CDR3 has 20 amino acids. The CDR3 loop reads CASSEADLRWTAGIGNTIYF. For the CDR3, the DNA is TGTGCCAGCAGTGAAGCGGACCTACGCTGGACAGCAGGAATTGGAAACACCATATATTTT.

V usage is TRBV6-2 or TRBV6-3 and J usage is TRBJ1-1; TRBD1 matches 7 bases. The V gene's germline CDR1 is MNHEY and CDR2 SVGEGT. The CDR3 is 17 amino acids. Germline trimming cut 0 bases from V and 7 bases from J; bases unmatched to any gene: 14. This CDR3 reads CASSYSSRGRTWGEAFF. CDR3 in DNA: TGTGCCAGCAGTTACTCGAGTAGGGGGCGAACGTGGGGTGAAGCTTTCTTT.

The rearrangement joins TRBV3-1 (or the pseudogene TRBV3-2) to TRBJ2-5; maybe TRBD2 (6 bases). The germline CDR1 and CDR2 sequences are LGHDT and YNNKEL (reference sequence). The CDR3 is made up of 14 amino acids. V was trimmed by 4 bases and J by 1 base, leaving 10 bases between them. CDR3: CASSLREFQETQYF. In DNA, the CDR3 is TGTGCCAGCAGCCTCCGGGAGTTCCAAGAGACCCAGTACTTC.

The chain combines TRBV28 with TRBJ1-1, with D possibly TRBD1 on 6 matching bases. The CDR3 length is 19 residues. V lost 2 bases to trimming and J lost 2 bases, with 24 bases between them. CDR1 and CDR2 from the germline V gene are MDHEN and SYDVKM. CDR3 in DNA: TGTGCCAGCAGTTTAACCGGGGGGCGGGACCGAACCTCTAACACTGAAGCTTTCTTT. This codes for CASSLTGGRDRTSNTEAFF.

The genes are TRBV6-5 and TRBJ1-2; D remains ambiguous. V shed 5 bases and J shed 8 bases, with 15 bases lying between them. CDR1 and CDR2 (germline): MNHEY, SVGAGI. This CDR3 spans 13 amino acids. The CDR3 region has the DNA TGTGCCAGCAGTCCCGACCAGCGGAGGGGCTACACCTTC. Translated, it gives CASSPDQRRGYTF.

The chain carries TRBV28 and TRBJ2-7; D is unclear. The germline gives CDR1 MDHEN, CDR2 SYDVKM. V lost 2 bases and J 5 bases, leaving 4 bases between the germline ends. The CDR3 loop spans 11 amino acids. CDR3 amino acids: CASSLSHEQYF. The CDR3 DNA reads TGTGCCAGCAGTTTAAGCCACGAGCAGTACTTC.

The chain employs TRBV7-9 and TRBJ1-1, with D possibly being TRBD1 (6 bases). Between the trimmed V and J ends, which lost 4 bases and 1 base, there was a span of 10 bases. Germline-derived CDR1 and CDR2 are SEHNR and FQNEAQ (reference sequence). The length of the CDR3 is 14 residues. CDR3 region: CASSSMDRNTEAFF. The CDR3 bases are TGTGCCAGCAGCTCCATGGACAGGAACACTGAAGCTTTCTTT. The entire variable domain, with the rest obtained from reference TRBV7-9 and TRBJ1-1, is as follows: DTGVSQNPRHKITKRGQNVTFRCDPISEHNRLYWYRQTLGQGPEFLTYFQNEAQLEKSRLLSDRFSAERPKGSFSTLEIQRTEQGDSAMYLCASSSMDRNTEAFFGQGTRLTVV.

Regarding this clone: Within the sample, other DNA sequences also encode this same CDR3. The gene calls are TRBV6-4 and TRBJ1-6; 8 bases align to TRBD1. Trimming cost V 2 bases and J 9 bases; bases outside gene matches: 3. The CDR3 totals 14 residues. The V gene's germline CDR1 is MRHNA and CDR2 SNTAGT. The CDR3 spells CASSDGQGGSPLHF. The CDR3 DNA sequence: TGTGCCAGCAGTGACGGACAGGGAGGTTCACCCCTCCACTTT.

The rearrangement links TRBV11-2 to TRBJ2-2; tentative D call: TRBD1 (5 bases). Germline CDR1 and CDR2: SGHAT and FQNNGV. The germline V and J ends were trimmed by 5 bases and 4 bases, with 14 bases remaining between them. This CDR3 comprises 15 residues. The CDR3: CASSLQQASTGELFF. Written as DNA, the CDR3 is TGTGCCAGCAGCCTCCAACAGGCTTCCACCGGGGAGCTGTTTTTT.

This chain connects TRBV7-3 to TRBJ1-1; the match to TRBD1 covers 8 bases. J gave up 5 bases and V 4 bases, and 15 bases lay outside the gene matches. Germline CDR1 is SGHTA and CDR2 is FQGTGA. CDR3 size: 17 residues. The CDR3 protein is CASSSLPTTGEGTEAFF. The CDR3, as DNA: TGTGCCAGCAGCTCTCTACCCACGACAGGGGAGGGTACTGAAGCTTTCTTT.

For the CDR3, the DNA is TGTGCCAGCAGTTTAGGGACAGGGAATTCACCCCTCCACTTT. This gives the protein CASSLGTGNSPLHF. The rearrangement joins TRBV6-5 to TRBJ1-6; 9 bases align to TRBD1. This CDR3 region has 14 residues. Germline CDR1 is MNHEY and CDR2 is SVGAGI. The trim removed 4 bases at V and 7 bases at J, leaving 2 bases unmatched.

The chain joins TRBV9 to TRBJ2-7; possible D gene TRBD1, 5 bases. The CDR3 sequence is 14 residues long. From germline, CDR1 is SGDLS and CDR2 YYNGEE. The V end lost 0 bases, the J end lost 0 bases, and 7 bases lay between the germline ends. CDR3 region: CASSVEQASYEQYF. The CDR3 DNA sequence: TGTGCCAGCAGCGTAGAACAGGCCTCCTACGAGCAGTACTTC.

The CDR3 spells CASSLGAAGVSNQPQHF. In nucleotides, the CDR3 is TGTGCCAGCAGCCTAGGTGCCGCGGGGGTAAGCAATCAGCCCCAGCATTTT. J is TRBJ1-5 and V is TRBV28, with D maybe TRBD1 (5 bases). Germline V gene lookup returns CDR1 MDHEN and CDR2 SYDVKM. This CDR3 has 17 residues. The ends were cut back, 6 bases at V and 1 base at J, with 19 bases in the middle. The complete variable domain, with remaining parts taken from reference TRBV28 and TRBJ1-5, reads DVKVTQSSRYLVKRTGEKVFLECVQDMDHENMFWYRQDPGLGLRLIYFSYDVKMKEKGDIPEGYSVSREKKERFSLILESASTNQTSMYLCASSLGAAGVSNQPQHFGDGTRLSIL.